These 16 T cell receptor beta chains share one sample of origin, sequenced in a study of blood T cell repertoires in COVID-19 (dated by TCRdb to the early 2020s). The library relied on the immunoSEQ multiplex PCR assay. Entries here come from immuneACCESS through TCRdb and include only in-frame sequences with V and J called. Some clones fail to appear in such tables; in the studies checked, an unresolved V gene covers under half of the shortfall, and the cause of the remainder is unknown. The sample table records 450,000 or so clones; around 89% of these occur just once. The biggest ten clones account for less than 2% of the sample. Input material: peripheral blood. The receptor source for this set is a woman between 40 and 50 years old with COVID-19, enrolled during active disease.

The chain is built from TRBV2 and TRBJ1-4; the match to TRBD1 covers 10 bases. The CDR3 is 16 residues long. Unmatched junction bases numbered 8, after V lost 2 bases and J lost 8 bases. The V gene's germline CDR1 is SNHLY and CDR2 FYNNEI. CDR3 amino acids: CASSERTGGSGEKLFF. DNA of the CDR3: TGTGCCAGCAGTGAACGGACAGGGGGATCAGGGGAAAAACTGTTTTTT.

The rearrangement uses TRBV7-9 and TRBJ2-3; D is perhaps TRBD2 (6 bases). The CDR3 sequence is 15 residues long. Per the germline V gene, CDR1 is SEHNR and CDR2 is FQNEAQ (reference sequence). V gave up 5 bases and J gave up 3 bases, with 15 bases separating them. The DNA of the CDR3 is TGTGCCAGCAGCCCTGTACCAGGGAGGACAGATACGCAGTATTTT. As protein: CASSPVPGRTDTQYF.

The chain joins TRBV29-1 to TRBJ2-1; D is possibly TRBD2 (7 bases). Germline CDR1 and CDR2: SQVTM and ANQGSEA. V was trimmed by 8 bases and J by 4 bases, leaving 21 bases between them. The CDR3 is 15 residues long. The CDR3 is CSFRGEGSVYNEQFF. CDR3 sequence (DNA): TGCAGCTTTAGGGGGGAGGGCTCGGTTTACAATGAGCAGTTCTTC.

The chain recombines TRBV30 with TRBJ1-4; D gene unclear. Trimming removed 5 bases at V and 7 bases at J, with 8 bases between. The CDR3 is made up of 11 amino acids. Germline V gives CDR1 GTSNPN, CDR2 SVGIG (reference sequence). CDR3 bases: TGTGCCTGGCGAGTAGCTGAAAAACTGTTTTTT. It is translated as CAWRVAEKLFF.

The rearrangement uses TRBV3-1 (or the pseudogene TRBV3-2) and TRBJ1-2; 8 bases are a match to TRBD1. The germline V gene has CDR1 LGHDT and CDR2 YNNKEL (reference sequence). The CDR3 runs to 15 residues. J gave up 4 bases and V 4 bases, and 8 bases lay outside the gene matches. CDR3 in DNA: TGTGCCAGCAGCCGCCCGACAGGGGCCTCCTATGGCTACACCTTC. Residues: CASSRPTGASYGYTF.

The chain recombines TRBV30 with TRBJ1-3; 9 bases line up with TRBD1. This CDR3 spans 13 amino acids. CDR1 is GTSNPN, CDR2 SVGIG, per germline (reference sequence). Unmatched junction bases numbered 2, after V lost 5 bases and J lost 3 bases. The CDR3 here is CAWGDRVGNTIYF. In nucleotides, the CDR3 is TGTGCCTGGGGGGACAGGGTTGGAAACACCATATATTTT.

J is TRBJ2-7 and V is TRBV19, with TRBD2 matching over 9 bases. The V gene's germline CDR1 is LNHDA and CDR2 SQIVND (reference sequence). The CDR3 spans 15 residues. Trimming cost V 11 bases and J 6 bases; bases outside gene matches: 17. CDR3 nucleotides: TGTGCCGAGTGGGACCCGGCTAGCGGGGCTCCCGAGCAGTACTTC. Protein sequence: CAEWDPASGAPEQYF.

The chain recombines TRBV5-4 with TRBJ2-1; TRBD2 is a possible D gene (6 bases). This CDR3 is 14 amino acids long. The V gene's germline CDR1 is SGHNT and CDR2 YYREEE (reference sequence). V lost 1 base to trimming and J lost 5 bases, with 10 bases between them. The CDR3 here is CASSLSAGNNEQFF. As DNA, the CDR3 is TGTGCCAGCAGCTTGTCAGCGGGCAACAATGAGCAGTTCTTC.

The V and J genes are TRBV6-5 and TRBJ1-1; 7 bases fit TRBD1. The V gene end was trimmed by 2 bases and the J gene end by 5 bases; junction bases not matched to a gene: 8. The length of the CDR3 is 15 residues. Germline V gene lookup returns CDR1 MNHEY and CDR2 SVGAGI. The CDR3 DNA reads as TGTGCCAGCAGTTACGGGGCAGGGGGACGGACTGAAGCTTTCTTT. It is translated as CASSYGAGGRTEAFF.

The rearrangement links TRBV7-6 to TRBJ2-3; D is undetermined. V was pared by 0 bases and J by 0 bases, with 10 bases between. The CDR3 length is 16 residues. From germline, CDR1 is SGHVS and CDR2 FNYEAQ. The DNA for the CDR3 is TGTGCCAGCAGCTTAGCGCTAGAGCTTAGCACAGATACGCAGTATTTT. This gives the protein CASSLALELSTDTQYF.

The chain has TRBV7-9 and TRBJ1-3; D is ambiguous. V was trimmed by 3 bases and J by 2 bases, leaving 5 bases between them. This CDR3 spans 13 amino acids. Germline CDR1 is SEHNR and CDR2 is FQNEAQ (reference sequence). This CDR3 reads CASSFLTGNTIYF. CDR3 DNA: TGTGCCAGCAGCTTCTTAACTGGAAACACCATATATTTT.

J is TRBJ2-5 and V is TRBV4-3; 7 bases align to TRBD2. The germline CDR1 and CDR2 sequences are LGHNA and YSLEER. V shed 1 base and J 0 bases; nucleotides not matched to a gene: 2. The CDR3 spans 15 residues. The CDR3, as DNA: TGCGCCAGCAGCCAAGTGGGGACTAACCAAGAGACCCAGTACTTC. It codes for CASSQVGTNQETQYF.

This clone showed up just a few times. The rearrangement uses TRBV28 and TRBJ1-5; D possibly corresponds to TRBD1 (6 bases). This CDR3 region has 16 residues. V was cut by 4 bases and J by 2 bases, with 15 bases left in between. Germline V CDR1 and CDR2: MDHEN, SYDVKM. Written as DNA, the CDR3 is TGTGCCAGCAGTTCGCAGGGGATCAGGGGCAATCAGCCCCAGCATTTT. Its protein product is CASSSQGIRGNQPQHF.

This chain links TRBV5-1 with TRBJ2-7; D is perhaps TRBD1 (6 bases). This CDR3 is 14 amino acids long. The germline gives CDR1 SGHRS, CDR2 YFSETQ. Trimming cost V 2 bases and J 7 bases, with 16 bases left between them. The CDR3 spells CASSLPTGSQEQYF. DNA for the CDR3: TGCGCCAGCAGCTTACCTACAGGGTCTCAGGAGCAGTACTTC.

The V call is TRBV6-2 or TRBV6-3, the J call TRBJ2-1; 8 bases line up with TRBD2. With 4 bases clipped from V and 9 bases from J, the junction kept 8 bases outside the gene matches. Germline CDR1 MNHEY, CDR2 SVGEGT. The CDR3 covers 14 residues. The CDR3 sequence is CASSSGGLRGEQFF. The CDR3 coding sequence is TGTGCCAGCAGTTCGGGGGGGCTAAGAGGTGAGCAGTTCTTC.

V and J are TRBV6-5 and TRBJ2-7, with D perhaps matching TRBD1 (6 bases). CDR1 MNHEY and CDR2 SVGAGI come from the germline V gene. This CDR3 comprises 15 residues. Between the trimmed V and J ends, which lost 5 bases and 0 bases, there was a span of 14 bases. This CDR3 reads CASSMTEQGSYEQYF. The CDR3 DNA sequence: TGTGCCAGCAGTATGACAGAACAGGGCTCCTACGAGCAGTACTTC.